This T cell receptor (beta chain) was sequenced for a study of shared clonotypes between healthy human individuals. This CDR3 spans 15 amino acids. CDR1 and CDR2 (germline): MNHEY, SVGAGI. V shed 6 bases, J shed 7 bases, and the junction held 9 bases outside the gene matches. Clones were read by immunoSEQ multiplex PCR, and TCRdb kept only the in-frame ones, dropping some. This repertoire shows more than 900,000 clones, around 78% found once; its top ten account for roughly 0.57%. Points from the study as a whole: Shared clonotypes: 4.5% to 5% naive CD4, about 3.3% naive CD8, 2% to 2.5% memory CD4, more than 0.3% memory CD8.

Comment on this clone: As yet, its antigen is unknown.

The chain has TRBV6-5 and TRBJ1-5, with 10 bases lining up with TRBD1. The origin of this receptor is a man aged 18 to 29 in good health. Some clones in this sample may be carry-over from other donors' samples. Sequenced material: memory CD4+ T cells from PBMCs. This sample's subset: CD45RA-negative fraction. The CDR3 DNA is TGTGCCAGCAGCCCGGACAGGGGGGTAAGGCAGCCCCAGCATTTT. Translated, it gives CASSPDRGVRQPQHF.